The entry below describes one TCR beta chain. Its antigen is not known. The sample originates from a study of T cell clusters in autoimmune cytopenias. Findings and caveats of the study: Primary autoimmune cytopenia patients appeared to lack physiological T cell clusters present in healthy donors. TRB repertoire shifts in secondary cytopenia and chronic lymphocytic leukemia mostly reflected lymphoma, not autoimmunity.

The CDR3 runs to 16 residues. CDR1 is SGDLS, CDR2 YYNGEE, per germline. TRB was amplified from about 260 ng of peripheral blood genomic DNA per sample. TRB rearrangements were amplified by touch-down multiplex PCR with mixed TRB-A/B primers. TCRdb reanalyzed the multiplex PCR reads, giving one entry per CDR3 protein sequence and no DNA. In total, the table holds 2,200 or so distinct CDR3 sequences. The TCR was taken from a human donor with an autoimmune cytopenia or autoimmune hepatitis (not recorded which). The source material was peripheral blood. This chain uses TRBV9 with TRBJ2-1; the D gene TCRdb calls, TRBD2, cannot be checked with no DNA. The CDR3 spells CASSTRLAGGRSEQFF.